This note documents a single TCR beta chain sequence. This receptor's antigen is unknown. No base quality information exists; no much larger clone differs at one position. The data stem from a study of control samples from healthy donors and cancer patients (dated by TCRdb to about 2020). To prepare the library, the immunoSEQ multiplex PCR assay was applied. In its TCRdb copy, this immuneACCESS table keeps in-frame sequences only and misses some clones. Where compared with another copy, unresolved V genes explain less than half of these, and the others have no known cause. A total of some 120,000 clones appear in this sample, about 93% of them only once. The ten biggest clones cover roughly 2.7% of the sample. Sequenced input: blood. The TCR sequence derives from a man between 18 and 29 years old in good health.

The sequence in DNA is TGTGCCTGGAGTGTGAGGGACCGGAGTTATGATGGCTACACCTTC. Its protein product is CAWSVRDRSYDGYTF. The chain is encoded by TRBV30 joined to TRBJ1-2; a tentative D call is TRBD1 (5 bases match). V sheds 0 bases and J sheds 6 bases, leaving 17 bases between their ends. The germline V gene (reference sequence) supplies CDR1 GTSNPN and CDR2 SVGIG. The CDR3 measures 15 amino acids from cysteine to phenylalanine. The read is trimmed to its CDR3 DNA, 45 bases read in frame from base 1.